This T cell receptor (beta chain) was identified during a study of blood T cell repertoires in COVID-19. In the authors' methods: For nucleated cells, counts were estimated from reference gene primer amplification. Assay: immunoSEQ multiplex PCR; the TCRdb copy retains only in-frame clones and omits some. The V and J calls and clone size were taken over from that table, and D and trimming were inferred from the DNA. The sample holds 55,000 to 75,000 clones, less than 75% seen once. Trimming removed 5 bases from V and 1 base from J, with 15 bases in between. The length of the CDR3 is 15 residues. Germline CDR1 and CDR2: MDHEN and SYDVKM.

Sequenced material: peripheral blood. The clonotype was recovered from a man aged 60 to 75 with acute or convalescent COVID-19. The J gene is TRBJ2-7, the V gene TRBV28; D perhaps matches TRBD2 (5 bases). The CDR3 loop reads CASSIGVHLSYEQYF. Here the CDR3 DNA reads TGTGCCAGCAGTATCGGGGTGCACCTTTCCTACGAGCAGTACTTC.